The rows below give T cell receptor beta chains drawn from one sample of a study of T-cell memory formation after mild COVID-19. One entry per CDR3 protein, called by TCRdb with MiXCR from the 5' RACE reads. The sample holds 400,000 to 500,000 distinct CDR3 sequences, roughly 20% seen once. Sequenced material: PBMCs or a T cell subset sorted from them (not recorded which). The receptors were gathered from an adult woman who had mild COVID-19 (a few samples of this study predate the infection). Cell type and time point are not known. Both conserved end residues are part of each CDR3. The D gene is left open where the match is weak. A row's size may be missing; if present it is once, few, many or a size class.

v_call	j_call	clone_size	d_call	cdr3_length	cdr3_nt	cdr3_aa
TRBV6-6	TRBJ2-2	NA	TRBD1	15	TGTGCCAGCAGTTATCGACAGGGGGCTCACGGGGAGCTGTTTTTT	CASSYRQGAHGELFF
TRBV6-5	TRBJ2-7	few	TRBD1	13	TGTGCCAGCAGTTACCGACAGGGCCACGAGCAGTACTTC	CASSYRQGHEQYF
TRBV12-3/TRBV12-4	TRBJ2-1	few	TRBD1	16	TGTGCCAGCAGCCCGGGGCCGGGACAGGGGGCGAATGAGCAGTTCTTC	CASSPGPGQGANEQFF
TRBV9	TRBJ2-7	NA	NA	16	TGTGCCAGCAGCGTAGATCCGGGCCTCAGGAGGTACGAGCAGTACTTC	CASSVDPGLRRYEQYF
TRBV12-3/TRBV12-4	TRBJ1-2	NA	TRBD1	13	TGTGCCAGCAGCCCCAGGGGGCGGCGAGGCTACACCTTC	CASSPRGRRGYTF
TRBV5-1	TRBJ1-1	NA	NA	16	TGCGCCAGCAGCTTGGTCGTAAGCAGTTCGAACACTGAAGCTTTCTTT	CASSLVVSSSNTEAFF
TRBV5-4	TRBJ2-7	few	NA	14	TGTGCCAGCAGCCCGGACCGTCCCCCCTACGAGCAGTACTTC	CASSPDRPPYEQYF
TRBV5-5	TRBJ1-5	many	NA	14	TGTGCCAGCAGCTTTTCGACACAGGGTCAGCCCCAGCATTTT	CASSFSTQGQPQHF
TRBV10-3	TRBJ1-1	many	NA	11	TGTGCCTCCTCAGGGAGAACTGAAGCTTTCTTT	CASSGRTEAFF
TRBV4-1	TRBJ1-6	NA	NA	14	TGCGCCAGCAGCCTGGACATTTATAATTCACCCCTCCACTTT	CASSLDIYNSPLHF
TRBV4-1	TRBJ2-3	NA	TRBD2	18	TGCGCCAGCAGCCAAGTTTCGGGGAGGGACTTTCGCACAGATACGCAGTATTTT	CASSQVSGRDFRTDTQYF
TRBV7-6	TRBJ2-7	NA	NA	14	TGTGCCAGCAGCTTGGTACAGGGAGGCCACGAGCAGTACTTC	CASSLVQGGHEQYF
TRBV24-1	TRBJ1-2	NA	TRBD1	13	TGTGCCACCAGCCGACAGGGTAACTATGGCTACACCTTC	CATSRQGNYGYTF
TRBV5-1	TRBJ2-7	few	NA	13	TGCGCCAGCAGCGCGAGTTCCTCCTACGAGCAGTACTTC	CASSASSSYEQYF
TRBV6-1	TRBJ1-5	few	NA	14	TGTGCCAGCAGTGAGGGACTCAGGGCTCAGCCCCAGCATTTT	CASSEGLRAQPQHF
TRBV9	TRBJ2-1	NA	NA	15	TGTGCCAGCAGCGTAGGGGGTAGCGGAAACAATGAGCAGTTCTTC	CASSVGGSGNNEQFF
TRBV7-9	TRBJ2-3	few	NA	16	TGTGCCAGCAGCTTAGAGGATCCGGGACGCACAGATACGCAGTATTTT	CASSLEDPGRTDTQYF
TRBV6-6	TRBJ2-3	NA	TRBD1	16	TGTGCCAGCAGTTTAGGACAGGGGGCTTTAACAGATACGCAGTATTTT	CASSLGQGALTDTQYF